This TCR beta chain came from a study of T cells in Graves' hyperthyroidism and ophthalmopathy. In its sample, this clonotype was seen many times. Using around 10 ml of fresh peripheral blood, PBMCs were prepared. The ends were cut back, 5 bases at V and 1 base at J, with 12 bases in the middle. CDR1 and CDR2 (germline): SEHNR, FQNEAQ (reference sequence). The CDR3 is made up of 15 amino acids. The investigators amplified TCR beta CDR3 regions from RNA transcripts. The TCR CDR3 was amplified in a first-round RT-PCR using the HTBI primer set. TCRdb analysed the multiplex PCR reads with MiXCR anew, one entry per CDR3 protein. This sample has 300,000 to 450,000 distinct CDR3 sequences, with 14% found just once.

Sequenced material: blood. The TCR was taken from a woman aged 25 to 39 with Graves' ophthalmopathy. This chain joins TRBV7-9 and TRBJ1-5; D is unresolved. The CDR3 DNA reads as TGTGCCAGCAGCGCGGGAGGTTGGAGCAATCAGCCCCAGCATTTT. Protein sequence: CASSAGGWSNQPQHF.